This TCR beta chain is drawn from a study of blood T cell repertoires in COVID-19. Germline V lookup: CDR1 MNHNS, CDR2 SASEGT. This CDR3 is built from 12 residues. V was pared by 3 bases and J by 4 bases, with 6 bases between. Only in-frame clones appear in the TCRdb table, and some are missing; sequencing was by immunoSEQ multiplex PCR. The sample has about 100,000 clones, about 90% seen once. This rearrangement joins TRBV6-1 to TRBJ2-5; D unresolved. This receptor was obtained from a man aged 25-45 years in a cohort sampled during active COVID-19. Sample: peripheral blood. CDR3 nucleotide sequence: TGTGCCAGCAGTGATCTTCGAGAGACCCAGTACTTC. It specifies CASSDLRETQYF.